The sequence of this T cell receptor beta chain was determined in a study of blood T cell repertoires in COVID-19. Study overall: Whether acute or convalescent, the COVID-19 samples came from the United States, Italy and Spain.

Using immunoSEQ multiplex PCR, the repertoire was profiled, and TCRdb retains in-frame clones only, with some absent. The table records approximately 100,000 clones, about 85% of them present only once. V was clipped by 7 bases and J by 8 bases; unmatched bases: 12. The germline CDR1 and CDR2 sequences are LNHDA and SQIVND (reference sequence). The CDR3 length is 14 residues. The TCR originated in a human donor in a cohort sampled during active COVID-19. The chain combines TRBV19 with TRBJ1-2; 8 bases match TRBD1. The sample was peripheral blood. The CDR3 is CASNEDRANLGYTF. CDR3 in DNA: TGTGCCAGTAACGAGGACAGGGCCAACCTCGGCTACACCTTC. Supplemented by reference TRBV19 and TRBJ1-2, the full variable domain reads DGGITQSPKYLFRKEGQNVTLSCEQNLNHDAMYWYRQDPGQGLRLIYYSQIVNDFQKGDIAEGYSVSREKKESFPLTVTSAQKNPTAFYLCASNEDRANLGYTFGSGTRLTVV.